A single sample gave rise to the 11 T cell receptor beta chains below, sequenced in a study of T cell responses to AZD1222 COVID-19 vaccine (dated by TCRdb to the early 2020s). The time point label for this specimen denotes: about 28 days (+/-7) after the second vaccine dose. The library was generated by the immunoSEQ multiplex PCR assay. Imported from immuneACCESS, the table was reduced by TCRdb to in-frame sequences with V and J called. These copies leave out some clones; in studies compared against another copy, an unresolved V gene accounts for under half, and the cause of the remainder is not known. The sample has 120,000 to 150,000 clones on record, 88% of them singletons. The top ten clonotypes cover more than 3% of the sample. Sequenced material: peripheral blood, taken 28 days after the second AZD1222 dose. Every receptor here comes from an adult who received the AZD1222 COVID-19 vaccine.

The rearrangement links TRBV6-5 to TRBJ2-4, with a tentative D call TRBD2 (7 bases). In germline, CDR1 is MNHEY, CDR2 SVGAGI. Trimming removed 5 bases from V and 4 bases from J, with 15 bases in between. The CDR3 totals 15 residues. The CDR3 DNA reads TGTGCCAGCAGTCCTCGGGGGGCAGGGAAAAACATTCAGTACTTC. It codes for CASSPRGAGKNIQYF.

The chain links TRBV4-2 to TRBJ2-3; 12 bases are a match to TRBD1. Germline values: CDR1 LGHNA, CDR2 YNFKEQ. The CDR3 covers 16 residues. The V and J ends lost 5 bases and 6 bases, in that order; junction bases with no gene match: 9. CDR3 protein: CASSDGTGGAVDTQYF. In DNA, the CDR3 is TGTGCCAGCAGCGATGGGACAGGGGGCGCGGTTGATACGCAGTATTTT.

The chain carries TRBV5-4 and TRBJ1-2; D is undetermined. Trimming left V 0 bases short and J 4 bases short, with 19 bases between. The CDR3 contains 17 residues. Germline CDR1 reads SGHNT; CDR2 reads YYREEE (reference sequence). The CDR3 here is CASSLGRTAVSLYGYTF. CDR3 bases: TGTGCCAGCAGCTTGGGAAGGACGGCAGTCTCTCTCTATGGCTACACCTTC.

The CDR3 sequence is CASNRRPFRGQLYNSPLHF. DNA of the CDR3: TGTGCCAGTAACCGTCGGCCTTTCCGGGGACAGTTATATAATTCACCCCTCCACTTT. This chain connects TRBV19 to TRBJ1-6; 7 bases are shared with TRBD1. The CDR3 consists of 19 residues. J was trimmed by 4 bases and V by 7 bases; bases with no gene match: 19. Germline CDR1 LNHDA, CDR2 SQIVND (reference sequence).

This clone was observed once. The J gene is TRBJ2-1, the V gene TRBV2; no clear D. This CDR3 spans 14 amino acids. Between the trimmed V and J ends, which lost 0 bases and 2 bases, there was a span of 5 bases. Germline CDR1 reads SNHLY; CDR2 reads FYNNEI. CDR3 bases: TGTGCCAGCAGTGAAGCGGCGACCTACAATGAGCAGTTCTTC. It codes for CASSEAATYNEQFF. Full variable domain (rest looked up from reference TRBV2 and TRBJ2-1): EPEVTQTPSHQVTQMGQEVILRCVPISNHLYFYWYRQILGQKVEFLVSFYNNEISEKSEIFDDQFSVERPDGSNFTLKIRSTKLEDSAMYFCASSEAATYNEQFFGPGTRLTVL.

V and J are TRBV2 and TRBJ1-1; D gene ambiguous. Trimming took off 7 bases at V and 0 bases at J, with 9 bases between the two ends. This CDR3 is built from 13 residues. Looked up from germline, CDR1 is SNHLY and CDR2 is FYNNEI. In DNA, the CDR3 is TGTGCCAGCAAGCCCGTGATGAACACTGAAGCTTTCTTT. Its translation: CASKPVMNTEAFF. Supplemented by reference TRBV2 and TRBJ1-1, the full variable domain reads EPEVTQTPSHQVTQMGQEVILRCVPISNHLYFYWYRQILGQKVEFLVSFYNNEISEKSEIFDDQFSVERPDGSNFTLKIRSTKLEDSAMYFCASKPVMNTEAFFGQGTRLTVV.

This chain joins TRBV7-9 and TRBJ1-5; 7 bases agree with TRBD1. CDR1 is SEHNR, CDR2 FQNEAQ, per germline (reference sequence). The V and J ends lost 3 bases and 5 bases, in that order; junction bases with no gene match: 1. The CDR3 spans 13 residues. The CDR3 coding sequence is TGTGCCAGCAGCTTGGGACAGTATCAGCCCCAGCATTTT. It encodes CASSLGQYQPQHF. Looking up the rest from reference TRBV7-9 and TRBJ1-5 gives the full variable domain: DTGVSQNPRHKITKRGQNVTFRCDPISEHNRLYWYRQTLGQGPEFLTYFQNEAQLEKSRLLSDRFSAERPKGSFSTLEIQRTEQGDSAMYLCASSLGQYQPQHFGDGTRLSIL.

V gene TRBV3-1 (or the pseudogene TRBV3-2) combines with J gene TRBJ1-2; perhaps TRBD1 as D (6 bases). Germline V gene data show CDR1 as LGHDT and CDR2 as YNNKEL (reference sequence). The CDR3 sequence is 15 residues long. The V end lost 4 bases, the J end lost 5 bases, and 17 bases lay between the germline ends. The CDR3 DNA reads TGTGCCAGCAGCCTTCTGGACAGCGATCCATATGGCTACACCTTC. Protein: CASSLLDSDPYGYTF.

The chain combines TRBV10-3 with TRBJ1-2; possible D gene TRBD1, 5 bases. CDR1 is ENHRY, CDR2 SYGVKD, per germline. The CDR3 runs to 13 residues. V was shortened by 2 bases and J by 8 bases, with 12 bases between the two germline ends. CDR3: CAISEGGGRGYTF. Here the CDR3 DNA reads TGTGCCATCAGTGAGGGCGGGGGACGAGGCTACACCTTC.

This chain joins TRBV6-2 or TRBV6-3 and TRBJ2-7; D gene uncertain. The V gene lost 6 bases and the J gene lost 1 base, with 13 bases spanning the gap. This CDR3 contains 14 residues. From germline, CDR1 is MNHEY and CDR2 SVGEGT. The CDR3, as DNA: TGTGCCAGCAGCCCGCGTCGGCAGTCCTACGAGCAGTACTTC. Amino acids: CASSPRRQSYEQYF.

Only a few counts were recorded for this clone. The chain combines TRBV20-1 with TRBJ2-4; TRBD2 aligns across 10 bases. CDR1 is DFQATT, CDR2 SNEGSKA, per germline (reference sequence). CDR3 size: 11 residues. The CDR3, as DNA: TGCAGGGTAGCGGGAGGAAACATTCAGTACTTC. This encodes CRVAGGNIQYF.